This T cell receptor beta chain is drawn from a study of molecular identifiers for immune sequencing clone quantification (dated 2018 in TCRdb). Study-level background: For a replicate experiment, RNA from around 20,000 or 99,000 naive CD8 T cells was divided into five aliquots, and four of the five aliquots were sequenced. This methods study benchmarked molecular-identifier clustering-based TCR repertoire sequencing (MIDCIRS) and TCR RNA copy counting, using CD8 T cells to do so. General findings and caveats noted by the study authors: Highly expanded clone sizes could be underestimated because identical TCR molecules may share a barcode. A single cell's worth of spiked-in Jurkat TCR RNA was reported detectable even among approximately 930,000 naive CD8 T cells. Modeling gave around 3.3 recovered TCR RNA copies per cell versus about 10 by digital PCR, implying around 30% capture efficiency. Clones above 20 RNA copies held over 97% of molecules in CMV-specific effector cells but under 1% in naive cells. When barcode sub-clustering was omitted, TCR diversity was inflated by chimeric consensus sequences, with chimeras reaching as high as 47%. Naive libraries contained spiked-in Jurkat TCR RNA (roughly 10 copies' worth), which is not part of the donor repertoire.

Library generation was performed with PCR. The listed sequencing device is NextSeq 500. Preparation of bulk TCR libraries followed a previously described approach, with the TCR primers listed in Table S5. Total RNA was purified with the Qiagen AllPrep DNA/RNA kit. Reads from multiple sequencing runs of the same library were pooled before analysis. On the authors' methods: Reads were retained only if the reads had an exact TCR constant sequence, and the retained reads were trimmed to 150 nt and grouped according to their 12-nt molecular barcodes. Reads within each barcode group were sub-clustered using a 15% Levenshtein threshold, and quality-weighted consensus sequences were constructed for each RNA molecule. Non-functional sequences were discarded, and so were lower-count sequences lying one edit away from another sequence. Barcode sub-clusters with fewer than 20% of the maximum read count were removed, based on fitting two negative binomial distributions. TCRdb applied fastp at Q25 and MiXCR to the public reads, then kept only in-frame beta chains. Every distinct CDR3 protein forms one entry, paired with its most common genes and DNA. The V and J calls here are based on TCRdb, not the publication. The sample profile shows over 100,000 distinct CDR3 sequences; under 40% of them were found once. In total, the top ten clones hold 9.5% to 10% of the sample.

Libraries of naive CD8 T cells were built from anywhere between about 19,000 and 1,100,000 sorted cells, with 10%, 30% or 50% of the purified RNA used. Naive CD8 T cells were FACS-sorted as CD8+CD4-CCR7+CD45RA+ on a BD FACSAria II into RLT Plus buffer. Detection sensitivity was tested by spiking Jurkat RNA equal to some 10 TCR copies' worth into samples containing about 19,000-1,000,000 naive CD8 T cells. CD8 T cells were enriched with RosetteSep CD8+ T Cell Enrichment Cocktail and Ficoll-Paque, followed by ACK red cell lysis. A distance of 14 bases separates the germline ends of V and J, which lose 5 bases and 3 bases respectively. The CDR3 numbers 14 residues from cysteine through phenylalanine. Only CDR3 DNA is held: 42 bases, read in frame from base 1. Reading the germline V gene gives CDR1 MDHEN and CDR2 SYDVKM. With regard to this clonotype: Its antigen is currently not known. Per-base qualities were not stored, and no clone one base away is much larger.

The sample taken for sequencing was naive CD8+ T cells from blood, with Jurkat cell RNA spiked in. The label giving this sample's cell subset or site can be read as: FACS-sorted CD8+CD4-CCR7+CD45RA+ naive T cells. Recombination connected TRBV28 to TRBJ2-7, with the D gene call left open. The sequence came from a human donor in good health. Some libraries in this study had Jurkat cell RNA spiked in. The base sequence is TGTGCCAGCAGTGCCCCCGGTGGCGGCTACGAGCAGTACTTC. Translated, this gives CASSAPGGGYEQYF.